These 19 T cell receptor beta chains were sequenced from one sample in a study of CD8 T cells in ankylosing spondylitis. Antigens for these TCRs are unknown. Study-level findings and limits: For ankylosing spondylitis blood, a TCR beta motif of 8 or 9 highly homologous variants appeared characteristic.

TCRdb analysed the 5' RACE reads with MiXCR anew, one entry per CDR3 protein. Of 750,000 to 850,000 distinct CDR3 sequences in the sample, 12% were seen once. The sample comprised blood, either unsorted or a sorted T cell fraction (not recorded which). Every receptor here comes from a male donor with ankylosing spondylitis.

The chain links TRBV5-1 to TRBJ2-5, with 9 nucleotides matching TRBD1. V trimming: 1 base; J trimming: 3 bases; junction bases outside the gene matches: 13. The CDR3 sequence is 18 residues long. The V gene's germline CDR1 is SGHRS and CDR2 YFSETQ. DNA for the CDR3: TGCGCCAGCAGCTTGACAGTAGGTCGGACAGGGGTAGAAGAGACCCAGTACTTC. This translates into CASSLTVGRTGVEETQYF.

Only a few counts were recorded for this clonotype. This chain links TRBV5-1 with TRBJ2-2, with a weak D call TRBD1 (6 bases). This CDR3 is 16 amino acids long. Deletions cut 0 bases from V and 2 bases from J, with 11 bases between. Germline CDR1 reads SGHRS; CDR2 reads YFSETQ. CDR3 coding DNA: TGCGCCAGCAGCTTGGCCAGGACAGACAACACCGGGGAGCTGTTTTTT. Amino acid sequence: CASSLARTDNTGELFF.

The chain carries TRBV7-2 and TRBJ1-2, with a tentative D call TRBD1 (5 bases). Germline CDR1 SGHTA, CDR2 FQGNSA. The CDR3 is 15 residues long. The ends were cut back, 2 bases at V and 2 bases at J, with 12 bases in the middle. The CDR3: CASSLLPEGNYGYTF. The DNA for the CDR3 is TGTGCCAGCAGCTTATTACCGGAGGGGAACTATGGCTACACCTTC.

This clonotype has at least ten counts. The rearrangement links TRBV15 to TRBJ2-2; D remains ambiguous. The CDR3 loop spans 16 amino acids. The germline V gene encodes CDR1 LNHNV and CDR2 YYDKDF (reference sequence). Trimming removed 4 bases from V and 4 bases from J, with 16 bases in between. CDR3 loop: CATSNLIGRGTGELFF. The CDR3 region has the DNA TGTGCCACCAGCAATCTTATTGGGCGAGGCACCGGGGAGCTGTTTTTT.

CDR3 amino acids: CASSYLGGEQYF. CDR3 nucleotide sequence: TGTGCCAGCAGTTACCTGGGGGGCGAGCAGTACTTC. The chain carries TRBV6-5 and TRBJ2-7; D possibly corresponds to TRBD2 (6 bases). V lost 2 bases, J lost 6 bases, and 8 bases lay in between. Germline V gene sequence: CDR1 MNHEY, CDR2 SVGAGI. The CDR3 is 12 amino acids.

This clonotype was seen only a few times. The chain employs TRBV5-1 and TRBJ2-3; no definite D call. V lost 0 bases, J lost 4 bases, and 15 bases lay in between. CDR1 and CDR2 from the germline V gene are SGHRS and YFSETQ. This CDR3 spans 16 amino acids. CDR3 loop: CASSLGRMHVPDTQYF. Here the CDR3 DNA reads TGCGCCAGCAGCTTGGGACGGATGCACGTCCCAGATACGCAGTATTTT.

This clonotype was counted only a few times. This chain joins TRBV20-1 and TRBJ1-4, with D possibly matching TRBD1 (5 bases). The CDR3 length is 13 residues. Trimming removed 0 bases at V and 7 bases at J, with 9 bases between. CDR1 is DFQATT and CDR2 is SNEGSKA in the germline V gene (reference sequence). CDR3 in amino acids: CSAREGQGEKLFF. The DNA of the CDR3 is TGCAGTGCTAGAGAGGGTCAGGGTGAAAAACTGTTTTTT.

This clonotype was detected only a few times. The chain joins TRBV20-1 to TRBJ2-1, with D uncertain. The V gene's germline CDR1 is DFQATT and CDR2 SNEGSKA (reference sequence). V lost 6 bases, J lost 0 bases, and 15 bases lay in between. The CDR3 consists of 15 residues. CDR3 sequence (DNA): TGCAGTGCAGCCGTTTACTCATTCTCCTACAATGAGCAGTTCTTC. Translation: CSAAVYSFSYNEQFF.

The chain carries TRBV3-1 and TRBJ2-7; 8 bases are a match to TRBD1. This CDR3 comprises 14 residues. In germline, CDR1 is LGHDT, CDR2 YNNKEL (reference sequence). V dropped 4 bases and J dropped 5; count of bases not matched to a gene: 7. The CDR3 loop is CASSLRTGLNEQYF. The DNA of the CDR3 is TGTGCCAGCAGCCTTCGGACAGGGCTAAACGAGCAGTACTTC.

This chain joins TRBV5-6 and TRBJ2-7; TRBD1 matches at 8 bases. CDR3 length: 15 amino acids. CDR1 is SGHDT and CDR2 is YYEEEE in the germline V gene. Losses at the gene ends were 1 base for V and 5 bases for J; bases not matched to a gene: 8. The CDR3 loop reads CASSLRGQGWNEQYF. The CDR3 DNA is TGTGCCAGCAGCTTGAGAGGACAGGGTTGGAACGAGCAGTACTTC.

The chain combines TRBV5-1 with TRBJ1-5, with 11 bases fitting TRBD1. V trimming: 4 bases; J trimming: 7 bases; junction bases outside the gene matches: 10. The CDR3 extends over 16 amino acids. Germline V CDR1 and CDR2: SGHRS, YFSETQ. The CDR3 DNA sequence: TGCGCCAGCAGCCTCCACCCCGGGACAGGGGGGCAGCCCCAGCATTTT. Translation: CASSLHPGTGGQPQHF.

This clonotype was found many times. V usage is TRBV12-3 or TRBV12-4 and J usage is TRBJ2-1; 10 bases align to TRBD2. Trimming removed 4 bases from V and 8 bases from J; junction bases left unmatched: 5. The CDR3 has 14 residues. The CDR3 region is CASSWLAGAHEQFF. Here the CDR3 DNA reads TGTGCCAGCAGTTGGCTAGCGGGGGCCCATGAGCAGTTCTTC.

The chain combines TRBV7-9 with TRBJ2-5; D is undetermined. Germline V gene sequence: CDR1 SEHNR, CDR2 FQNEAQ (reference sequence). Between the trimmed V and J ends, which lost 6 bases and 1 base, there was a span of 6 bases. The CDR3 contains 12 residues. The CDR3 nucleotides are TGTGCCAGCAGTAAGACCCAAGAGACCCAGTACTTC. Its protein product is CASSKTQETQYF.

V is TRBV7-9 and J is TRBJ2-3; unclear D gene. Trimming removed 1 base from V and 5 bases from J, with 16 bases in between. The CDR3 extends over 16 amino acids. Germline V CDR1 and CDR2: SEHNR, FQNEAQ (reference sequence). The CDR3 is CASSLGQLPIGDTQYF. The CDR3 DNA reads TGTGCCAGCAGCTTAGGTCAGCTTCCGATAGGAGATACGCAGTATTTT.

This clonotype was counted between two and nine times. The chain recombines TRBV6-2 or TRBV6-3 with TRBJ2-7; tentatively, D is TRBD1 or TRBD2 (6 bases each). CDR1 is MNHEY and CDR2 is SVGEGT in the germline V gene. Trimming took 6 bases from V and 7 from J, leaving 19 bases between them. The CDR3 consists of 14 residues. CDR3 DNA sequence: TGTGCCAGCAGGGACCGGGGGCGATCGGGTGAGCAGTACTTC. It yields the protein CASRDRGRSGEQYF.

The CDR3 region has the DNA TGTGCCAGCAGCCAAATGAACAGGGGCGAGCAGTACTTC. This gives the protein CASSQMNRGEQYF. The chain combines TRBV3-1 with TRBJ2-7; 7 positions agree with TRBD1. Per the germline V gene, CDR1 is LGHDT and CDR2 is YNNKEL (reference sequence). This CDR3 comprises 13 residues. V lost 2 bases, J lost 6 bases, and 4 bases stayed unmatched.

The chain combines TRBV5-1 with TRBJ2-2; no reliable D call. Per germline, CDR1 SGHRS and CDR2 YFSETQ. V dropped 2 bases and J dropped 3 bases, with 20 bases sitting between them. This CDR3 has 18 amino acids. CDR3 sequence (DNA): TGCGCCAGCAGCTTTGGTCCAAGTTCCTCGCTGGACACCGGGGAGCTGTTTTTT. It translates to CASSFGPSSSLDTGELFF.

This clonotype was picked up many times. This chain links TRBV20-1 with TRBJ1-6; 8 nucleotides match TRBD1. The CDR3 spans 15 residues. After removal of 6 bases from V and 9 bases from J, the junction contained 13 bases not matched to a gene. The germline V gene encodes CDR1 DFQATT and CDR2 SNEGSKA (reference sequence). CDR3 in DNA: TGCAGTGCAAAAACCGGACAGGGAGTCGGTTCACCCCTCCACTTT. This encodes CSAKTGQGVGSPLHF.

This clonotype was counted only a few times. The V and J genes are TRBV7-2 and TRBJ2-1; 10 bases fit TRBD2. V shed 5 bases, J shed 1 base, and the junction held 2 bases outside the gene matches. The CDR3 is made up of 15 amino acids. Germline V gene sequence: CDR1 SGHTA, CDR2 FQGNSA. CDR3 in DNA: TGTGCCAGCAGCATTAGCGGGGGGTCCTACAATGAGCAGTTCTTC. This gives the protein CASSISGGSYNEQFF.